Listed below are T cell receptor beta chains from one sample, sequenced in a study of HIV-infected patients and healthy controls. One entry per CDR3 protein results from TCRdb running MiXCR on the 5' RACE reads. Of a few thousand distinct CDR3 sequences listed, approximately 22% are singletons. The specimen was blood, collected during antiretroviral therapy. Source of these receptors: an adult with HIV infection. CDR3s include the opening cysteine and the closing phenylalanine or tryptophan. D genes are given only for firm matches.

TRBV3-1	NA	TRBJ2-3	CASSQDWRTDTQYF
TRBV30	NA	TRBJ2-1	CAWSQGARSYNEQFF
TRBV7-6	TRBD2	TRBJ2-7	CASSSSGATYEQYF
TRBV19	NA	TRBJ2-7	CASSIYPGYNEQYF
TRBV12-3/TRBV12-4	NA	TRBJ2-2	CASSFLTGELFF
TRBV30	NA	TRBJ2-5	CAWSVVACGRSETQYF
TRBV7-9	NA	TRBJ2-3	CASSLTRRATDTQYF
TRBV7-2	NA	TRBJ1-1	CASSLESLGVSNTEAFF
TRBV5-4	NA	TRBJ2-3	CASSLETVTDTQYF
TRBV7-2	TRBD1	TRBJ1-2	CASSLGQGAVWGETGYTF
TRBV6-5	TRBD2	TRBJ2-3	CASGLSGGLDTQYF
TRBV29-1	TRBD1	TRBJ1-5	CSVVQGSADQPQHF
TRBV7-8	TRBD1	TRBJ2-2	CASSSEVGQANTGELFF
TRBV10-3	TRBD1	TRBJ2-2	CAISEDRGLTGELFF
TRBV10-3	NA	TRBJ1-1	CAISVGGLSEAFF
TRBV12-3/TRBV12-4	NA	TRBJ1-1	CASSRGGTEAFF
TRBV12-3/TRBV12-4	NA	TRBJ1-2	CASRTGGGGYTF
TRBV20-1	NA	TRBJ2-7	CSARGVFSSLSAYEQYF
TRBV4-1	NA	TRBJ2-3	CASSPGLGDTQYF
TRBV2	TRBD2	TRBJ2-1	CASTTSGGGTDNEQFF